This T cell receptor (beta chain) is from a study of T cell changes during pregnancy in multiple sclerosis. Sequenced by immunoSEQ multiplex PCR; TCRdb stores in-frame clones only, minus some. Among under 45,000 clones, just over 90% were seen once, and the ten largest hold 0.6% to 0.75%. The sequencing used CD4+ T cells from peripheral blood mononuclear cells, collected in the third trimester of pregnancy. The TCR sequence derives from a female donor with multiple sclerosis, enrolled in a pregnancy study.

The chain's CDR3 is CASSSPSGRSHNEQFF. DNA of the CDR3: TGCGCCAGCAGCTCACCTAGCGGGAGGTCTCACAATGAGCAGTTCTTC. The chain carries TRBV5-1 and TRBJ2-1, with 11 bases fitting TRBD2. After removal of 3 bases from V and 5 bases from J, the junction contained 7 bases not matched to a gene. The CDR3 loop spans 16 amino acids. CDR1 and CDR2 from the germline V gene are SGHRS and YFSETQ.